This T cell receptor beta chain was sequenced during a study of cytomegalovirus exposure and HLA in healthy donors. Study-wide findings and caveats: In a later analysis, productive TCRs from donors in an Asian-associated ancestry cluster reportedly carried fewer N-insertions than the cohort mean. Likely technical artifact: a cluster of highly shared sequence variants.

The PCR contained 60 Vbeta and 13 Jbeta primers. TCRdb's copy holds only in-frame clones and misses some; the assay was immunoSEQ multiplex PCR. The profile shows 120,000 to 150,000 clones, around 80% of them singletons. On this clone: What it binds is unknown.

The V end lost 4 bases, the J end lost 0 bases, and 10 bases lay between the germline ends. The germline gives CDR1 LNHDA, CDR2 SQIVND (reference sequence). This CDR3 contains 15 residues. Specimen: PBMCs. The J gene is TRBJ1-3, the V gene TRBV19; D gene uncertain. This clonotype was obtained from a woman under 40 in good health and CMV-seronegative. The CDR3 protein is CASSTQRASGNTIYF. The CDR3 region has the DNA TGTGCCAGTAGTACCCAGAGGGCCTCTGGAAACACCATATATTTT.